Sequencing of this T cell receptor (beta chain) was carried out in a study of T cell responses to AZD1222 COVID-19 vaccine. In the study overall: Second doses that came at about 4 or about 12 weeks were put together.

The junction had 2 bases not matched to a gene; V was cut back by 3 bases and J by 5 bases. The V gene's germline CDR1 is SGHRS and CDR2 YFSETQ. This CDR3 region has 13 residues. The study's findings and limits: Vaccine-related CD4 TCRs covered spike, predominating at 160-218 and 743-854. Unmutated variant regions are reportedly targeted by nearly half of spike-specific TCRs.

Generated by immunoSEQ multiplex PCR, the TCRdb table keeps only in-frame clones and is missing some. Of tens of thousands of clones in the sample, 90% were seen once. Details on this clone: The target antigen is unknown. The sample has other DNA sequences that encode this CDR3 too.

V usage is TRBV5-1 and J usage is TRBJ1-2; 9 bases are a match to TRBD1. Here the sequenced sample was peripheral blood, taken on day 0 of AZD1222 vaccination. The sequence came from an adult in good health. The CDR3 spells CASSSGQGYGYTF. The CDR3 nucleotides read TGCGCCAGCAGCTCGGGACAGGGTTATGGCTACACCTTC.